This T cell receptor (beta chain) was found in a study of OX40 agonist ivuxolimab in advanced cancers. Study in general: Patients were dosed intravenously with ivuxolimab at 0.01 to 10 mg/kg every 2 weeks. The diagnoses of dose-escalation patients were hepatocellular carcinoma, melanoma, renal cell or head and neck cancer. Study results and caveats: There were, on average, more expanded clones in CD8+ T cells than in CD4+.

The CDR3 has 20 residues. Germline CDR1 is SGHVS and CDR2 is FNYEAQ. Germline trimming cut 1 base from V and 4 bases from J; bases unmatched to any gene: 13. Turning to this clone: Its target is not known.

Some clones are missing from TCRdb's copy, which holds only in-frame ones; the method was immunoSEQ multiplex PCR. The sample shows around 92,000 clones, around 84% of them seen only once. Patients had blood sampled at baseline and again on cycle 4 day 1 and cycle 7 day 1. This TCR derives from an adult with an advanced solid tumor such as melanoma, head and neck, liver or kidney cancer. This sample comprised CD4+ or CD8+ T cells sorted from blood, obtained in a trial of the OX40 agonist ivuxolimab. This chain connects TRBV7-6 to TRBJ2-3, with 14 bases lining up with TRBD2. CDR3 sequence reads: CASSLGAATSGGAFADTQYF. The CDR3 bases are TGTGCCAGCAGCTTAGGCGCGGCGACTAGCGGGGGGGCCTTCGCAGATACGCAGTATTTT. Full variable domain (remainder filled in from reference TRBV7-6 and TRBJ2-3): GAGVSQSPRYKVTKRGQDVALRCDPISGHVSLYWYRQALGQGPEFLTYFNYEAQQDKSGLPNDRFSAERPEGSISTLTIQRTEQRDSAMYRCASSLGAATSGGAFADTQYFGPGTRLTVL.